The TCR beta chain described here comes from a study of T cell repertoires in cytomegalovirus infection (dated by TCRdb to about 2019). Context from the whole study: Because public TCR beta signatures pointed to carriage of CMV infection together with the matching HLA type, the HLA type of each donor mattered for the analysis. Results and caveats for the whole study, not just this receptor: In both this cohort and an independent roughly 400-donor cohort, the cumulative frequency of public TCR beta family members distinguished carriers of CMV infection plus the relevant HLA type. The ex vivo response was dominated by HLA-C-restricted CMV-specific TCR beta clonotypes, which also provided the single most frequent clonotype in two of eight donors.

This clonotype showed up just a few times. Its antigen specificity is not known. Base qualities were left out, and no much larger clone turns up one base away. TCRdb lists the instrument as Illumina HiSeq 1500. TCRdb trimmed the raw reads at Q25, called clones with MiXCR and kept productive beta chains. CDR3 protein sequences are deduplicated, and each keeps its most common genes and DNA. This sample is represented by 300,000 to 400,000 distinct CDR3 sequences; 8% to 9.5% of them were singletons. The top ten clones comprise about 3.9% of the sample. Taken from cysteine to phenylalanine, the CDR3 has 14 residues. Just CDR3 DNA is preserved here, 42 bases in frame from base 1. Ends trimmed: V by 7 bases, J by 2 bases; bases unmatched to a gene: 6.

This sequence uses TRBV12-3 or TRBV12-4 and TRBJ2-7; a stretch of 9 junction bases matches TRBD2. The TCR sequence derives from a human donor in good health (CMV status not recorded). Some clones in this sample may be carry-over from other donors' samples. Specimen: PBMCs. Read as DNA, the sequence is TGTGCCAGCAATGGCGGGAGGGGTCCCTACGAGCAGTACTTC. Its amino acids are CASNGGRGPYEQYF.